This T cell receptor (beta chain) was found in a study of blood T cell repertoires in COVID-19. Study context: Material from acute and convalescent COVID-19 was sourced from the United States, Italy and Spain. PBMCs, B-cell-depleted T cells, or T cells were the source of the cDNA or gDNA that made up the material.

Clones were sequenced by immunoSEQ multiplex PCR, and TCRdb holds only the in-frame ones, with some missing. Seen here are about 190,000 clones, roughly 88% observed once, and the top ten hold about 6%. Residents of approximately 25 US areas, aged about 18 to 89 years, made up the participants. The CDR3 has 13 residues. The J segment lost 4 bases and the V segment lost 8 bases, leaving 10 bases of the junction unmatched. Germline CDR1 reads GTSNPN; CDR2 reads SVGIG (reference sequence). This TCR derives from a man aged 35-49 years with acute COVID-19. The sample was PBMCs or T cells enriched from blood (not recorded which). The chain carries TRBV30 and TRBJ1-1; 7 nucleotides line up with TRBD1. CDR3 amino acids: CARKTGRGTEAFF. The CDR3 region has the DNA TGTGCCAGGAAGACAGGGCGAGGCACTGAAGCTTTCTTT. Combining the CDR3 with reference TRBV30 and TRBJ1-1 gives the whole variable domain SQTIHQWPATLVQPVGSPLSLECTVEGTSNPNLYWYRQAAGRGLQLLFYSVGIGQISSEVPQNLSASRPQDRQFILSSKKLLLSDSGFYLCARKTGRGTEAFFGQGTRLTVV.